Below are 30 T cell receptor beta chains sequenced from a single sample in a study of T cells in Graves' hyperthyroidism and ophthalmopathy. RNA transcripts served as the template for amplifying TCR beta CDR3 regions. The study used the HTBI primer set for a first-round RT-PCR of the TCR CDR3. TCRdb re-called the multiplex PCR reads with MiXCR, one entry per CDR3 protein. This sample has hundreds of thousands of distinct CDR3 sequences; roughly 14% occur once, and the top ten carry around 13%. Sequenced material: blood. These receptors all come from a man aged 18 to 29 with Graves' ophthalmopathy.

The gene calls are TRBV4-2 and TRBJ2-7; TRBD2 matches 12 bases. J was trimmed by 6 bases and V by 3 bases; bases with no gene match: 9. The CDR3 consists of 16 residues. Germline CDR1 reads LGHNA; CDR2 reads YNFKEQ. The CDR3 DNA reads TGTGCCAGCAGCCATAACAGGCTAGCGGGAGGGCTCGAGCAGTACTTC. Amino acids: CASSHNRLAGGLEQYF.

The genes are TRBV19 and TRBJ2-7; 7 nucleotides match TRBD2. The V segment lost 5 bases and the J segment 3 bases; nucleotides outside the gene matches: 7. There are 14 residues in the CDR3. Per germline, CDR1 LNHDA and CDR2 SQIVND (reference sequence). CDR3 sequence reads: CASSVTGGSYEQYF. The CDR3 coding sequence is TGTGCCAGTAGTGTAACGGGGGGAAGCTACGAGCAGTACTTC.

This clonotype has at least ten counts. CDR3 coding DNA: TGTGCCACCAGTGATCCGTGGACAGGGAGAGTAGGTGTGGCTGAAGCTTTCTTT. As protein: CATSDPWTGRVGVAEAFF. The chain joins TRBV24-1 to TRBJ1-1; 8 bases match TRBD1. V lost 3 bases, J lost 6 bases, and 17 bases stayed unmatched. CDR3 length: 18 residues. CDR1 is KGHDR and CDR2 is SFDVKD in the germline V gene.

In its sample, this clonotype was seen many times. V gene TRBV12-3 or TRBV12-4 combines with J gene TRBJ2-3, with 7 bases aligning to TRBD1. Trimming cost V 6 bases and J 2 bases; bases outside gene matches: 11. The CDR3 has 16 residues. CDR3 bases: TGTGCCAGCAGAGCCCAGACAGGGAGAGCCACAGATACGCAGTATTTT. It is translated as CASRAQTGRATDTQYF.

There are many counts of this clonotype. The J gene is TRBJ2-2, the V gene TRBV2; tentatively, D is TRBD1 (6 bases). The germline V gene encodes CDR1 SNHLY and CDR2 FYNNEI. The CDR3 extends over 14 amino acids. The ends were cut back, 11 bases at V and 3 bases at J, with 16 bases in the middle. The CDR3 region has the DNA TGTGCCGGTACCCCGGGACACTACACCGGGGAGCTGTTTTTT. It yields the protein CAGTPGHYTGELFF.

The genes are TRBV6-2 or TRBV6-3 and TRBJ2-7, with 8 bases lining up with TRBD2. Germline V lookup: CDR1 MNHEY, CDR2 SVGEGT. V lost 7 bases and J lost 2; bases outside the gene matches: 7. There are 14 residues in the CDR3. The CDR3 sequence is CASTGGTGTYEQYF. CDR3 nucleotides: TGTGCCAGCACGGGGGGGACGGGTACCTACGAGCAGTACTTC.

This clonotype was counted at least ten times. The chain uses TRBV11-2 and TRBJ2-1; D might be TRBD2 (5 bases). The CDR3 covers 14 residues. The germline V gene has CDR1 SGHAT and CDR2 FQNNGV. V dropped 0 bases and J dropped 5 bases, with 8 bases sitting between them. The CDR3 DNA reads TGTGCCAGCAGCTTAGATCTAGCCAACAATGAGCAGTTCTTC. Encoded protein: CASSLDLANNEQFF.

This clonotype has a count of ten or more. V is TRBV11-2 and J is TRBJ2-1, with TRBD2 matching over 7 bases. V lost 5 bases and J lost 8; bases outside the gene matches: 6. The CDR3 has 13 residues. The germline V gene encodes CDR1 SGHAT and CDR2 FQNNGV. The CDR3 is CASSPSGRYEQFF. The CDR3 nucleotides read TGTGCCAGCAGCCCTAGCGGTCGTTATGAGCAGTTCTTC.

The table lists this clonotype with many counts. V usage is TRBV5-1 and J usage is TRBJ1-5; D is unclear. Trimming stripped 0 bases from V and 5 bases from J, with 12 bases between. CDR3 length: 15 residues. Germline V gene sequence: CDR1 SGHRS, CDR2 YFSETQ. CDR3 residues: CASSLEGGSHQPQHF. The CDR3 nucleotides read TGCGCCAGCAGCTTGGAGGGCGGGTCCCATCAGCCCCAGCATTTT.

The chain combines TRBV15 with TRBJ1-1; D ambiguous. This CDR3 spans 13 amino acids. The germline V gene encodes CDR1 LNHNV and CDR2 YYDKDF (reference sequence). The ends were cut back, 4 bases at V and 1 base at J, with 7 bases in the middle. The CDR3 region is CATSKWGNTEAFF. In nucleotides, the CDR3 is TGTGCCACCAGCAAGTGGGGGAACACTGAAGCTTTCTTT.

The genes are TRBV7-8 and TRBJ2-1; TRBD2 matches 9 bases. This CDR3 comprises 14 residues. The germline CDR1 and CDR2 sequences are SGHVS and FQNEAQ. After removal of 7 bases from V and 15 bases from J, the junction contained 16 bases not matched to a gene. The CDR3 nucleotides are TGTGCCAGCACCCCCAGGGCCCTAGCGGGGTGGTGGTTCTTC. It yields the protein CASTPRALAGWWFF.

Many counts were recorded for this clonotype. The rearrangement joins TRBV7-2 to TRBJ2-1, with 10 bases fitting TRBD2. Germline V gene sequence: CDR1 SGHTA, CDR2 FQGNSA. The CDR3 loop spans 15 amino acids. The V gene end was trimmed by 4 bases and the J gene end by 4 bases; junction bases not matched to a gene: 4. CDR3 sequence (DNA): TGTGCCAGCAGCTACGGACTAGCGGAATACAATGAGCAGTTCTTC. Protein sequence: CASSYGLAEYNEQFF.

This clonotype was detected many times. V and J are TRBV12-3 or TRBV12-4 and TRBJ1-2; TRBD1 agrees at 7 bases. The CDR3 contains 14 residues. Losses at the gene ends were 7 bases for V and 5 bases for J; bases not matched to a gene: 10. This chain's CDR3 is CASTRQGLDYGYTF. CDR3 coding DNA: TGTGCCAGCACCCGACAGGGCCTTGATTATGGCTACACCTTC.

Many counts were recorded for this clonotype. The V call is TRBV10-3, the J call TRBJ1-2; 9 bases line up with TRBD1. This CDR3 spans 16 amino acids. Germline V gene lookup returns CDR1 ENHRY and CDR2 SYGVKD. The trim removed 0 bases at V and 4 bases at J, leaving 6 bases unmatched. The CDR3 spells CAISESDRGRGYGYTF. CDR3 sequence (DNA): TGTGCCATCAGTGAGTCGGACAGGGGAAGAGGCTATGGCTACACCTTC.

This clonotype occurred many times. The chain links TRBV7-2 to TRBJ2-7; no definite D call. The V gene's germline CDR1 is SGHTA and CDR2 FQGNSA. CDR3 length: 13 residues. The germline V and J ends were trimmed by 2 bases and 9 bases, with 14 bases remaining between them. CDR3 residues: CASSLSPSLGQYF. CDR3 bases: TGTGCCAGCAGCTTATCGCCCTCCCTGGGGCAGTACTTC.

This clonotype was seen at least ten times. This chain uses TRBV10-3 with TRBJ2-1; the D gene is possibly TRBD2 (5 bases). With 4 bases removed from V and 0 bases from J, the gap between germline ends came to 7 bases. Germline-derived CDR1 and CDR2 are ENHRY and SYGVKD. The CDR3 runs 14 residues. The CDR3 sequence is CAISVRDSYNEQFF. The CDR3, as DNA: TGTGCCATCAGTGTCCGGGACTCCTACAATGAGCAGTTCTTC.

This clonotype was seen a handful of times. This chain uses TRBV20-1 with TRBJ2-7; 11 nucleotides match TRBD2. Losses at the gene ends were 2 bases for V and 3 bases for J; bases not matched to a gene: 6. The CDR3 extends over 15 amino acids. Germline CDR1 reads DFQATT; CDR2 reads SNEGSKA (reference sequence). The CDR3 DNA is TGCAGTGCTAGACCGGGGACTAGCGGTTACTACGAGCAGTACTTC. Its translation is CSARPGTSGYYEQYF.

The V gene is TRBV5-1, the J gene TRBJ2-5; tentatively, D is TRBD1 (6 bases). Trimming removed 4 bases from V and 9 bases from J, with 10 bases in between. CDR3 length: 11 residues. CDR1 and CDR2 (germline): SGHRS, YFSETQ. The CDR3 sequence is CASSLSGAQYF. DNA of the CDR3: TGCGCCAGCAGCCTGTCAGGGGCCCAGTACTTC.

This clonotype was detected ten times or more. The V and J genes are TRBV7-2 and TRBJ2-3; 10 positions agree with TRBD2. Per the germline V gene, CDR1 is SGHTA and CDR2 is FQGNSA. There are 16 residues in the CDR3. Unmatched junction bases numbered 6, after V lost 5 bases and J lost 1 base. The CDR3 sequence: CASSHPTSGGTDTQYF. In DNA, the CDR3 is TGTGCCAGCAGCCACCCAACTAGCGGGGGCACAGATACGCAGTATTTT.

This clonotype was counted between two and nine times. The rearrangement uses TRBV9 and TRBJ2-1; either TRBD1 or TRBD2 may supply D (6 bases each). V was pared by 4 bases and J by 0 bases, with 11 bases between. From germline, CDR1 is SGDLS and CDR2 YYNGEE. The CDR3 extends over 15 amino acids. The CDR3 here is CASSTKGGSYNEQFF. CDR3 nucleotides: TGTGCCAGCAGCACCAAGGGGGGCTCCTACAATGAGCAGTTCTTC. The full variable domain, rest sourced from reference TRBV9 and TRBJ2-1, is DSGVTQTPKHLITATGQRVTLRCSPRSGDLSVYWYQQSLDQGLQFLIQYYNGEERAKGNILERFSAQQFPDLHSELNLSSLELGDSALYFCASSTKGGSYNEQFFGPGTRLTVL.

The CDR3 sequence: CASSVRGQGSTDTQYF. CDR3 in DNA: TGTGCCAGCAGCGTACGGGGGCAGGGGAGCACAGATACGCAGTATTTT. The J gene is TRBJ2-3, the V gene TRBV9; D is tentatively TRBD1 or TRBD2 (6 bases each). Trimming removed 1 base from V and 0 bases from J, with 12 bases in between. The CDR3 has 16 residues. The germline CDR1 and CDR2 sequences are SGDLS and YYNGEE. Supplemented by reference TRBV9 and TRBJ2-3, the full variable domain reads DSGVTQTPKHLITATGQRVTLRCSPRSGDLSVYWYQQSLDQGLQFLIQYYNGEERAKGNILERFSAQQFPDLHSELNLSSLELGDSALYFCASSVRGQGSTDTQYFGPGTRLTVL.

V gene TRBV20-1 combines with J gene TRBJ2-1; 8 positions agree with TRBD2. CDR3 length: 17 residues. Per the germline V gene, CDR1 is DFQATT and CDR2 is SNEGSKA (reference sequence). V trimming: 0 bases; J trimming: 3 bases; junction bases outside the gene matches: 10. The CDR3 region has the DNA TGCAGTGCTAGAGATCTTCAGGGTAGCGGGGACTACAATGAGCAGTTCTTC. This translates into CSARDLQGSGDYNEQFF.

There are many counts of this clonotype. Here the CDR3 DNA reads TGTGCCAGCAGCCATGGCGGCGGGGTAGCGTACGAGCAGTACTTC. Amino acids: CASSHGGGVAYEQYF. V is TRBV3-1 and J is TRBJ2-7; possible D gene TRBD2, 6 bases. The germline CDR1 and CDR2 sequences are LGHDT and YNNKEL (reference sequence). CDR3 length equals 15 residues. The V end was cut by 3 bases, the J end by 4 bases, with 16 bases between.

This clonotype appeared many times. The chain employs TRBV18 and TRBJ2-1; 8 nucleotides line up with TRBD2. Germline V gene lookup returns CDR1 KGHSH and CDR2 LQKENI. CDR3 length: 15 residues. Trimming cost V 7 bases and J 2 bases; bases outside gene matches: 7. CDR3 DNA sequence: TGTGCCAGCTACAACGGGAGGGGGGCCTACAATGAGCAGTTCTTC. The encoded protein is CASYNGRGAYNEQFF. The variable domain in full, with the rest retrieved from reference TRBV18 and TRBJ2-1, is NAGVMQNPRHLVRRRGQEARLRCSPMKGHSHVYWYRQLPEEGLKFMVYLQKENIIDESGMPKERFSAEFPKEGPSILRIQQVVRGDSAAYFCASYNGRGAYNEQFFGPGTRLTVL.

This clonotype was counted at least ten times. In DNA form, the CDR3 reads TGTGCCAGCAGTCTGAAATCTGGGGCCAACGTCCTGACTTTC. Its translation is CASSLKSGANVLTF. The J gene is TRBJ2-6, the V gene TRBV27; D not certain. This CDR3 is 14 amino acids long. V shed 5 bases and J shed 1 base, with 6 bases lying between them. Germline CDR1 MNHEY, CDR2 SMNVEV (reference sequence).

In its sample, this clonotype was seen a few times. The CDR3 DNA sequence: TGTGCCAGCAGCTTGTTCGTAACTAGCACAGATACGCAGTATTTT. Its protein is CASSLFVTSTDTQYF. The V and J genes are TRBV5-6 and TRBJ2-3, with D unclear. Germline values: CDR1 SGHDT, CDR2 YYEEEE. V lost 1 base and J lost 0, with 9 bases in between. The CDR3 length is 15 residues.

This clonotype was counted only a few times. This rearrangement joins TRBV27 to TRBJ1-2; D may be TRBD1 (5 bases). The CDR3 is 12 amino acids. V dropped 3 bases and J dropped 8 bases, with 10 bases sitting between them. Germline values: CDR1 MNHEY, CDR2 SMNVEV (reference sequence). The CDR3 loop is CASSFGGGGYTF. CDR3 nucleotide sequence: TGTGCCAGCAGTTTTGGTGGGGGGGGCTACACCTTC.

This clonotype was counted ten times or more. The J gene is TRBJ1-1, the V gene TRBV28; D perhaps matches TRBD1 (5 bases). Looked up from germline, CDR1 is MDHEN and CDR2 is SYDVKM. Between the trimmed V and J ends, which lost 3 bases and 7 bases, there was a span of 15 bases. The CDR3 is 14 residues long. CDR3 protein: CASSFSGTQREAFF. The DNA of the CDR3 is TGTGCCAGCAGTTTTTCGGGGACTCAGCGTGAAGCTTTCTTT.

This clonotype was counted ten times or more. The rearrangement links TRBV28 to TRBJ2-7, with D tentatively TRBD1 (6 bases). Looked up from germline, CDR1 is MDHEN and CDR2 is SYDVKM. The CDR3 length is 14 residues. V dropped 6 bases and J dropped 4 bases, with 16 bases sitting between them. CDR3 nucleotides: TGTGCCAGCAGAAGAACCGGGACACCTTACGAGCAGTACTTC. It is translated as CASRRTGTPYEQYF.

In this sample, this clonotype turned up many times. J is TRBJ2-3 and V is TRBV5-1; 8 bases are shared with TRBD2. The CDR3 extends over 15 amino acids. CDR1 is SGHRS and CDR2 is YFSETQ in the germline V gene. Trimming removed 4 bases from V and 0 bases from J; junction bases left unmatched: 4. CDR3 DNA: TGCGCCAGCAGCCGCGGGGGGTCTAGCACAGATACGCAGTATTTT. This gives the protein CASSRGGSSTDTQYF.